The T cell receptor beta chain under discussion was sequenced for a study of OX40 agonist ivuxolimab in advanced cancers. The table came from immunoSEQ multiplex PCR; TCRdb's copy has only in-frame clones and leaves some out. The repertoire holds around 82,000 clones, with about 91% as singletons. J was trimmed by 1 base and V by 7 bases; bases with no gene match: 7. The CDR3 contains 14 residues. Germline V gene lookup returns CDR1 MDHEN and CDR2 SYDVKM. The rearrangement joins TRBV28 to TRBJ2-7; 7 positions agree with TRBD2. Sample: CD4+ or CD8+ T cells sorted from blood, taken in a trial of the OX40 agonist ivuxolimab. This clonotype originated in an adult with an advanced solid tumor such as melanoma, head and neck, liver or kidney cancer. The CDR3 loop reads CASKKLANSYEQYF. The CDR3 DNA reads TGTGCCAGCAAAAAACTAGCGAATTCCTACGAGCAGTACTTC.